Listed below are T cell receptor beta chains from one sample, sequenced in a study of blood T cell repertoires in COVID-19. TCRdb's table, derived via immunoSEQ multiplex PCR, lists solely in-frame clones and lacks some. The sample carries more than 200,000 clones, approximately 80% recorded once. Source material: peripheral blood. The receptors here all came from a man between 35 and 55 years old with acute or convalescent COVID-19. Each CDR3 is given with its conserved first and last residue. The D gene is left open where the match is weak. The size of a clone is reported for some rows only, either as once, few or many, or as a class for expanded clones.

cdr3_length	d_call	j_call	v_call	clone_size	cdr3_aa	cdr3_nt
13	.	TRBJ2-3	TRBV7-9	.	CASPSQSTDTQYF	TGCGCCAGCCCGAGTCAATCCACAGATACGCAGTATTTT
19	TRBD1	TRBJ2-3	TRBV5-5	.	CASSLAYGTGGTSTDTQYF	TGTGCCAGCAGCTTGGCCTACGGGACAGGGGGCACTAGCACAGATACGCAGTATTTT
15	TRBD2	TRBJ2-7	TRBV5-4	.	CASSQGTSGAYEQYF	TGTGCCAGCAGCCAAGGGACTAGCGGAGCCTACGAGCAGTACTTC
21	TRBD2	TRBJ2-1	TRBV4-1	.	CASSQDDTVIAGEGGRNEQFF	TGCGCCAGCAGCCAAGACGACACGGTTATAGCGGGAGAGGGCGGGCGCAATGAGCAGTTCTTC
13	.	TRBJ1-3	TRBV19	.	CASSASSGNTIYF	TGTGCCAGTAGTGCCAGCTCTGGAAACACCATATATTTT
13	TRBD1	TRBJ1-6	TRBV9	.	CASSVTGDSPLHF	TGTGCCAGCAGCGTTACAGGGGATTCACCCCTCCACTTT
16	.	TRBJ2-3	TRBV5-8	.	CASSLRRQGSTDTQYF	TGTGCCAGCAGCTTGAGGAGGCAGGGGAGCACAGATACGCAGTATTTT
17	.	TRBJ1-6	TRBV20-1	.	CSASLSGTPGVNSPLHF	TGCAGTGCTAGTCTTAGCGGGACACCGGGTGTGAATTCACCCCTCCACTTT
15	TRBD2	TRBJ2-3	TRBV19	once	CASASGTSRTDTQYF	TGTGCCAGTGCAAGCGGGACCTCTCGCACAGATACGCAGTATTTT
15	.	TRBJ1-5	TRBV5-5	.	CASSLGGLSNQPQHF	TGTGCCAGCAGCTTGGGAGGACTCAGCAATCAGCCCCAGCATTTT
13	.	TRBJ2-5	TRBV7-6	.	CASSLSGGETQYF	TGTGCCAGCAGCTTGTCTGGGGGGGAGACCCAGTACTTC
15	.	TRBJ2-6	TRBV21-1	.	CASSSPGAGANVLTF	TGTGCCAGCAGCAGCCCGGGAGCTGGGGCCAACGTCCTGACTTTC
12	.	TRBJ2-5	TRBV5-4	few	CASSLNEETQYF	TGTGCCAGCAGCTTGAATGAGGAGACCCAGTACTTC
14	.	TRBJ2-1	TRBV18	few	CASSPRAGRNEQFF	TGTGCCAGCTCACCACGAGCAGGGAGGAATGAGCAGTTCTTC
14	.	TRBJ2-7	TRBV7-3	.	CASSLDSGMNEQYF	TGTGCCAGCAGCTTGGACAGCGGGATGAACGAGCAGTACTTC
14	.	TRBJ1-1	TRBV14	.	CASSGGKLNTEAFF	TGTGCCAGCAGCGGAGGCAAACTGAACACTGAAGCTTTCTTT
19	TRBD2	TRBJ2-1	TRBV7-3	.	CASSPTTSGRALGYNEQFF	TGTGCCAGCAGCCCCACGACTAGCGGGAGGGCCCTTGGCTACAATGAGCAGTTCTTC